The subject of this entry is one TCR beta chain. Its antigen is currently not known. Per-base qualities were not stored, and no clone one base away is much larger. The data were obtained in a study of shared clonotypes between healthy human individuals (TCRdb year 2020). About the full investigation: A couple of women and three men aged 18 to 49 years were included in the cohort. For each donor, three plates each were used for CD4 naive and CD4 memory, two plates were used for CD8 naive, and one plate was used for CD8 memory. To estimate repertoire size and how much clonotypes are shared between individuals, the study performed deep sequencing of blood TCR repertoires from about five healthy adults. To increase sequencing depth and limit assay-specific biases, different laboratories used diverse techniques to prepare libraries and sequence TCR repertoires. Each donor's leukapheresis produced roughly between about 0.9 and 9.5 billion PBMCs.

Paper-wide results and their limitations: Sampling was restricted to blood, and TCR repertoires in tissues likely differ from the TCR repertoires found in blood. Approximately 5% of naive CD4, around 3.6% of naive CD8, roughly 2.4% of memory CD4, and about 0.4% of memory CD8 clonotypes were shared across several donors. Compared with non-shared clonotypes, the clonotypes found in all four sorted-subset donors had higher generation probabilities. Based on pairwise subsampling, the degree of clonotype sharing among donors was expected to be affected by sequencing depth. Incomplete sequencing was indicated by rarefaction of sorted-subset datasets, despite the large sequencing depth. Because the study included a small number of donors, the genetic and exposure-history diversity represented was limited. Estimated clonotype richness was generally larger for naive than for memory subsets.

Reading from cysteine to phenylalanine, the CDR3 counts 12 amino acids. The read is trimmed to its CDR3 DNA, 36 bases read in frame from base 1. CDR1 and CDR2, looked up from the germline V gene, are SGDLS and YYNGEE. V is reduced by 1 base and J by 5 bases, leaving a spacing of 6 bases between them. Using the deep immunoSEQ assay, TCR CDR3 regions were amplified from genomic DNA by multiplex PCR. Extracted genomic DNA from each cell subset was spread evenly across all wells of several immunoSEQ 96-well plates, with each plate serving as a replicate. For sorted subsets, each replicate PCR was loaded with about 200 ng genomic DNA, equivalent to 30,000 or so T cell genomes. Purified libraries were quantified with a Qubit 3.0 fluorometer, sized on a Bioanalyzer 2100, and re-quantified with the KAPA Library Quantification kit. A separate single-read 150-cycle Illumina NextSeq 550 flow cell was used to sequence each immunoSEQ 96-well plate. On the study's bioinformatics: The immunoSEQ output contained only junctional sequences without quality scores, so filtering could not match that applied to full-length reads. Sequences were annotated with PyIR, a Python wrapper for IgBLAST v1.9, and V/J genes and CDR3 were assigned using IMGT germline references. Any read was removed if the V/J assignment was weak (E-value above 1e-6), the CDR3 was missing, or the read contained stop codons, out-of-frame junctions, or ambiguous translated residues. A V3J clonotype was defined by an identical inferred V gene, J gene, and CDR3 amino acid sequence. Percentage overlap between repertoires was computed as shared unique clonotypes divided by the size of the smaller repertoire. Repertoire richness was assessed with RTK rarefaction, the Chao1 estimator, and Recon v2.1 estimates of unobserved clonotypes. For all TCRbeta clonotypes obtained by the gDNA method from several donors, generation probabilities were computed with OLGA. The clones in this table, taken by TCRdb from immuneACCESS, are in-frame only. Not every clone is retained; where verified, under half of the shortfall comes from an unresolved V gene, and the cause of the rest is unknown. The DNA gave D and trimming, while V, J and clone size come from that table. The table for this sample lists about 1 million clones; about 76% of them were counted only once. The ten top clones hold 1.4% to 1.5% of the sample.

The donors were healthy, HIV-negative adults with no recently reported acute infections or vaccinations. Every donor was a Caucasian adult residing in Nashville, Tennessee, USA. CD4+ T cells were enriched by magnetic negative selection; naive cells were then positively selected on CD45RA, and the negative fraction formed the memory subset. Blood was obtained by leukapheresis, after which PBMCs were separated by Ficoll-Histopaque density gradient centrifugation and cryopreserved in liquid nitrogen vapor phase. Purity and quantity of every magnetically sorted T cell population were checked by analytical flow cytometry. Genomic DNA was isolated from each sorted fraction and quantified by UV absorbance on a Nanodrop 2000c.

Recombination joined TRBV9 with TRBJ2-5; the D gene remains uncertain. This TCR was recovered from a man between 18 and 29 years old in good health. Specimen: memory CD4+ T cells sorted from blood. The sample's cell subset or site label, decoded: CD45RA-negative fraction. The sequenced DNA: TGTGCCAGCAGCGTATTCGGGGAGACCCAGTACTTC. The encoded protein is CASSVFGETQYF.